This TCR beta chain was identified during a study of OX40 agonist ivuxolimab in advanced cancers. Study information: Patients assigned to dose escalation were diagnosed with hepatocellular carcinoma, melanoma, renal cell or head and neck cancer.

The germline gives CDR1 LNHDA, CDR2 SQIVND (reference sequence). The ends were cut back, 5 bases at V and 2 bases at J, with 13 bases in the middle. This CDR3 is 15 amino acids long. Autoimmune disease history or systemic immunosuppression disqualified patients. Profiled with immunoSEQ multiplex PCR; TCRdb holds only in-frame clones, not every one. The sample has around 67,000 clones, roughly 87% seen once; the top ten hold 1.3%. Sequencing was performed on CD4+ or CD8+ T cells sorted from blood, taken in a trial of the OX40 agonist ivuxolimab. This chain connects TRBV19 to TRBJ1-5, with a tentative D call TRBD1 (5 bases). The TCR sequence derives from an adult with an advanced solid tumor such as melanoma, head and neck, liver or kidney cancer. The CDR3 sequence is CASSSPGPGNQPQHF. DNA of the CDR3: TGTGCCAGTAGTTCGCCGGGGCCGGGCAATCAGCCCCAGCATTTT.